This T cell receptor beta chain was recovered during a study of T cells in narcolepsy. Study-wide results and caveats: Reportedly, autoreactive clonotypes were serially detected in patients' blood but not controls'.

Trimming left V 5 bases short and J 1 base short, with 11 bases between. The CDR3 covers 15 residues. Per the germline V gene, CDR1 is SGHVS and CDR2 is FQNEAQ. Assay: immunoSEQ multiplex PCR; the TCRdb copy retains only in-frame clones and omits some. The table lists about 25,000 clones, about four fifths of them singletons. Remarks on this clone: The antigen remains unidentified.

The genes are TRBV7-8 and TRBJ1-4; D might be TRBD1 (6 bases). The sequence was obtained from a human donor with narcolepsy. Sequenced sample: CD45RA- memory CD4+ T cells from PBMCs. This chain's CDR3 is CASSHGQQTNEKLFF. CDR3 in DNA: TGTGCCAGCAGCCACGGACAGCAAACTAATGAAAAACTGTTTTTT.